This T cell receptor (beta chain) originates from a study of shared clonotypes between healthy human individuals. At deep level, the assay was performed. Clones were read by immunoSEQ multiplex PCR, and TCRdb kept only the in-frame ones, dropping some. The sample gives around 320,000 clones, around 90% of which show up once; under 20% is in the top ten. Germline assignment: CDR1 MGHRA and CDR2 YSYEKL. The CDR3 runs to 16 residues. V was clipped by 2 bases and J by 6 bases; unmatched bases: 10. This clone was counted a single time. The sample consisted of memory CD8+ T cells sorted from blood. Regarding subset: CD45RO+ cells pooled with CCR7-negative TemRA cells. The clonotype comes from a man younger than 35 in good health. This chain connects TRBV4-1 to TRBJ2-3; TRBD1 matches 8 bases. The CDR3 DNA is TGCGCCAGCAGCCAATTGGGCAGGGGGCGCGCGGATACGCAGTATTTT. Its protein product is CASSQLGRGRADTQYF.